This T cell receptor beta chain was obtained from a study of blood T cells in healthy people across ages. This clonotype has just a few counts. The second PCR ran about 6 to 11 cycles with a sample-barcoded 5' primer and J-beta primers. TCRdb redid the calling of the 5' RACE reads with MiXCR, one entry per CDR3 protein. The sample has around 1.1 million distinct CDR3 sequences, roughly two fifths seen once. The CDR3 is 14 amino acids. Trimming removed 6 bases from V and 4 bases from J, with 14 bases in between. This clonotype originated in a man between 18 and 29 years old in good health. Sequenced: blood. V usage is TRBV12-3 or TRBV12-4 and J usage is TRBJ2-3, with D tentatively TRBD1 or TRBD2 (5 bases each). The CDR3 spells CASSRVGDSDTQYF. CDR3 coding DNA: TGTGCCAGCAGCAGAGTGGGGGATTCAGATACGCAGTATTTT.